These T cell receptor beta chains were read from a single sample in a study of blood T cell repertoires in COVID-19. Measured with immunoSEQ multiplex PCR; TCRdb has only the in-frame clones, and not every one. The sample yields about 300,000 clones, around nine tenths seen once. The sequenced material came from peripheral blood. The receptors originated from a man between 70 and 80 years old with acute or convalescent COVID-19. CDR3s include the opening cysteine and the closing phenylalanine or tryptophan. Each record gives: CDR3 protein, V gene, J gene.

CSASGGPNEQFF	TRBV20-1	TRBJ2-1
CASSLDRLGYTF	TRBV11-2	TRBJ1-2
CASSLHGLNTIYF	TRBV7-8	TRBJ1-3
CASSLGQGRGEKLFF	TRBV7-2	TRBJ1-4
CSASPVEQYF	TRBV20-1	TRBJ2-7
CASSWRQGTTNTEAFF	TRBV13	TRBJ1-1
CASSRQGRGYTF	TRBV12-3/TRBV12-4	TRBJ1-2
CASSPGRWDTGELFF	TRBV7-9	TRBJ2-2
CASSYPGELFF	TRBV6-6	TRBJ2-2
CASSETSGRVGNEQFF	TRBV2	TRBJ2-1
CASGGTGRNTIYF	TRBV9	TRBJ1-3
CASSEGGGVTYEQYF	TRBV2	TRBJ2-7
CASHRGPSYEQYF	TRBV6-5	TRBJ2-7
CASSSNGNTIYF	TRBV3-1/TRBV3-2	TRBJ1-3
CASSLAPGQTYEQYF	TRBV7-2	TRBJ2-7
CASGSPGSNEKLFF	TRBV12-5	TRBJ1-4
CASKQAGLNTEAFF	TRBV19	TRBJ1-1
CASSLIRGAGAEAFF	TRBV7-2	TRBJ1-1
CASSLAGGEQFF	TRBV5-4	TRBJ2-1
CAISERAGNGQPQHF	TRBV10-3	TRBJ1-5
CASSLLRADTQYF	TRBV11-2	TRBJ2-3
CACGSTRSQPQHF	TRBV6-5	TRBJ1-5
CASSPYSSGIYEQYF	TRBV28	TRBJ2-7
CASSPRQGDSSEQYF	TRBV9	TRBJ2-7
CASSLLTGADTQYF	TRBV3-1/TRBV3-2	TRBJ2-3
CASQGDRHEGIYGYTF	TRBV12-2	TRBJ1-2
CASSLDGIPTDTQYF	TRBV5-1	TRBJ2-3
CASSRGVTYEQYF	TRBV7-2	TRBJ2-7
CASSLGDSLTGELFF	TRBV5-1	TRBJ2-2
CASSPGGSYNEQFF	TRBV9	TRBJ2-1
CASSSLVASGKTGELFF	TRBV7-6	TRBJ2-2
CASSVGTAYGYTF	TRBV5-6	TRBJ1-2
CASSGGASADTDTQYF	TRBV2	TRBJ2-3
CASSRTGDSNEQFF	TRBV5-1	TRBJ2-1
CATSSGTPGNTIYF	TRBV19	TRBJ1-3
CASSHGLAGKETQYF	TRBV5-4	TRBJ2-5
CASSFGTGSYNEQFF	TRBV11-2	TRBJ2-1
CASSLEGGGAYEQYF	TRBV5-5	TRBJ2-7
CASSLGQNTEAFF	TRBV7-9	TRBJ1-1
CASSKGPGDYGYTF	TRBV3-1/TRBV3-2	TRBJ1-2
CASSQARGATYNEQFF	TRBV4-2	TRBJ2-1
CASRTEGKLFF	TRBV23-1	TRBJ1-4
CASSSFLGQDNEKLFF	TRBV6-2/TRBV6-3	TRBJ1-4
CASTLTGGNYGYTF	TRBV6-5	TRBJ1-2
CASSLGLLYGGDTQYF	TRBV5-6	TRBJ2-3
CASSAPGHGVYSAFF	TRBV5-4	TRBJ1-1
CASSQGQGLGLNTQYF	TRBV3-1/TRBV3-2	TRBJ2-3
CASSLQGRAKNIQYF	TRBV6-5	TRBJ2-4
CASSYKGTSVETQYF	TRBV6-5	TRBJ2-5
CASTLTRGDTQYF	TRBV19	TRBJ2-3
CATKPYRDRGNEAFF	TRBV3-1/TRBV3-2	TRBJ1-1